In its sample, the clone carrying this T cell receptor beta chain was seen many times. This specimen belongs to a study of early T cells in non-severe SARS-CoV-2 infection. The CDR3 has 19 amino acids. The V and J ends lost 3 bases and 2 bases respectively, with 24 bases between them. The germline V gene has CDR1 MGHDK and CDR2 SYGVNS. TCRdb independently ran MiXCR on the 5' RACE reads; one entry per CDR3 protein. Among approximately 67,000 distinct CDR3 sequences, around 10% were seen once, and the ten largest hold 3.8%. This sequence was found in an adult who was a healthcare worker with PCR-confirmed SARS-CoV-2 infection or an uninfected control (not recorded which). The V gene is TRBV25-1, the J gene TRBJ2-3, with D tentatively TRBD2 (5 bases). The sequencing input was whole blood. CDR3 in amino acids: CASSELTSVREGYTDTQYF. The CDR3 DNA reads as TGTGCCAGCAGTGAGCTTACTTCGGTGAGGGAAGGATACACAGATACGCAGTATTTT.